The clone carrying this T cell receptor (beta chain) has a handful of counts. The antigen is unknown. Trimming shortened V by 0 bases and J by 7 bases, and 18 bases separated the two germline ends. Germline V lookup: CDR1 SSHAT, CDR2 FNYEAQ (reference sequence). The CDR3 consists of 16 residues. The whole isolated RNA underwent reverse transcription, so sequencing captured expressed TCRB transcripts. Sequencing used immunoSEQ multiplex PCR; TCRdb keeps in-frame clones, though not all of them. The sample lists about 410,000 clones; over 11% were seen once. The data belong to a study of beta chain features in type 1 diabetes. Findings and caveats of the study: TCRB CDR3 length was moderately but significantly reduced in all four CD4+ subsets of Type 1 diabetes patients.

Specimen: naive CD4+ T cells from blood. The V and J genes are TRBV7-7 and TRBJ2-5; D gene unclear. The source is a man aged 30-40 years in good health. The CDR3 loop is CASSLAPSPRFGTQYF. CDR3 coding DNA: TGTGCCAGCAGCTTAGCGCCTTCGCCCCGTTTTGGGACCCAGTACTTC.